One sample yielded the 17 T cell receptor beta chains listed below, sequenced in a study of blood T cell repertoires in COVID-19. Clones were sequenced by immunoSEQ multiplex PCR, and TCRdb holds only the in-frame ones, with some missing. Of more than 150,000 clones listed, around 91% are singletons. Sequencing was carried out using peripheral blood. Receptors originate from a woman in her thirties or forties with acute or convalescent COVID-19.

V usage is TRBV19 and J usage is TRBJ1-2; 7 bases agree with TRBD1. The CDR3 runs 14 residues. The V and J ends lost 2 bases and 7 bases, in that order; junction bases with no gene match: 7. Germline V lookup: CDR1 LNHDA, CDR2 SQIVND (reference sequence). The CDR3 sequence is CASSIMEGAGGYTF. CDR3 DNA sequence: TGTGCCAGTAGTATAATGGAGGGGGCAGGTGGCTACACCTTC.

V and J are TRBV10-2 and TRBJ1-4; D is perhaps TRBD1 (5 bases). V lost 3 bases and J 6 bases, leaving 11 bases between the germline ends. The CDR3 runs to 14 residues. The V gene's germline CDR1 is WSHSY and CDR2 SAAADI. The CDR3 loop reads CASSDLGEDEKLFF. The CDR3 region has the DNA TGCGCCAGCAGTGATCTAGGGGAGGATGAAAAACTGTTTTTT.

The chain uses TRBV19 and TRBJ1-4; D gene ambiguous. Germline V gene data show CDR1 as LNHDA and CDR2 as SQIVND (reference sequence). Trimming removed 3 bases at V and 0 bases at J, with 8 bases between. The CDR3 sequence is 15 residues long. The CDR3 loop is CASSIGGSTNEKLFF. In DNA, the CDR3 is TGTGCCAGTAGTATCGGAGGATCAACTAATGAAAAACTGTTTTTT.

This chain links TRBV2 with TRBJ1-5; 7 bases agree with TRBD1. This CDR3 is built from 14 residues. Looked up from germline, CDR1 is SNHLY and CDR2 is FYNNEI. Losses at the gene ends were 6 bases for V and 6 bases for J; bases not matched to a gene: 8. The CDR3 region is CASRGAGGSQPQHF. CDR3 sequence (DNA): TGTGCCAGCAGGGGGGCAGGGGGAAGTCAGCCCCAGCATTTT. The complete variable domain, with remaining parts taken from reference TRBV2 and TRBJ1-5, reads EPEVTQTPSHQVTQMGQEVILRCVPISNHLYFYWYRQILGQKVEFLVSFYNNEISEKSEIFDDQFSVERPDGSNFTLKIRSTKLEDSAMYFCASRGAGGSQPQHFGDGTRLSIL.

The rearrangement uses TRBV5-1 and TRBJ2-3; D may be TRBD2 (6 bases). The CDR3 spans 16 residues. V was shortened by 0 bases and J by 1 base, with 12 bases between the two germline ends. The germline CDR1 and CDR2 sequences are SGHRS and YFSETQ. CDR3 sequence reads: CASSLGVAAGTDTQYF. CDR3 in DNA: TGCGCCAGCAGCTTGGGAGTAGCGGCCGGCACAGATACGCAGTATTTT.

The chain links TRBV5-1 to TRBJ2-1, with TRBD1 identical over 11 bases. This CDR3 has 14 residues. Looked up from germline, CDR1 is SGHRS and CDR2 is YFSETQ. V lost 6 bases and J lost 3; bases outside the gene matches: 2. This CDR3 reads CASTGQGVYNEQFF. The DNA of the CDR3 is TGCGCCAGCACGGGACAGGGGGTCTACAATGAGCAGTTCTTC.

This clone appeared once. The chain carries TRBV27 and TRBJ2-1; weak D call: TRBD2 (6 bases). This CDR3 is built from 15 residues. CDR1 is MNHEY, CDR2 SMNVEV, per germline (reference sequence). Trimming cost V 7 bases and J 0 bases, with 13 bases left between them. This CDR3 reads CASTGAGRSYNEQFF. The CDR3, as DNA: TGTGCCAGCACCGGAGCGGGCCGCTCCTACAATGAGCAGTTCTTC.

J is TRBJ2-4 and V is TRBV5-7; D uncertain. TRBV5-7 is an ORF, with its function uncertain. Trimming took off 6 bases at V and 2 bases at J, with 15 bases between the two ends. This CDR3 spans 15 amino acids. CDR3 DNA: TGTGCCAGCACCCCGCACCGGGTAACCAAAAACATTCAGTACTTC. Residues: CASTPHRVTKNIQYF.

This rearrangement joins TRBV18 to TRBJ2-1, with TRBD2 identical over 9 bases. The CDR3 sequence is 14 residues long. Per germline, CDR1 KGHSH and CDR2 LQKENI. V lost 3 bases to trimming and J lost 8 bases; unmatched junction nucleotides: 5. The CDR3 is CASSPSGSSDEQFF. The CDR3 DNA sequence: TGTGCCAGCTCACCTAGCGGGAGTAGCGATGAGCAGTTCTTC. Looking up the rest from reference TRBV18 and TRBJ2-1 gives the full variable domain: NAGVMQNPRHLVRRRGQEARLRCSPMKGHSHVYWYRQLPEEGLKFMVYLQKENIIDESGMPKERFSAEFPKEGPSILRIQQVVRGDSAAYFCASSPSGSSDEQFFGPGTRLTVL.

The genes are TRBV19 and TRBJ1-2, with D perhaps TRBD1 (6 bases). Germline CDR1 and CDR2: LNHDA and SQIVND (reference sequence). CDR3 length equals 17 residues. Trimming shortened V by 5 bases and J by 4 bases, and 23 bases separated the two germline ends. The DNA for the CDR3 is TGTGCCAGTAGTCTCCAGACAGGAGGCTACGGCCTCTATGGCTACACCTTC. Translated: CASSLQTGGYGLYGYTF.

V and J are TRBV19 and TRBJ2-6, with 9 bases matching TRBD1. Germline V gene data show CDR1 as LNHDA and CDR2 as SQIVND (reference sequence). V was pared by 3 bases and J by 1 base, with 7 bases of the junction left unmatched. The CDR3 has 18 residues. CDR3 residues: CASSIYGTGFSGANVLTF. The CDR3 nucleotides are TGTGCCAGTAGTATCTACGGGACAGGGTTTTCTGGGGCCAACGTCCTGACTTTC.

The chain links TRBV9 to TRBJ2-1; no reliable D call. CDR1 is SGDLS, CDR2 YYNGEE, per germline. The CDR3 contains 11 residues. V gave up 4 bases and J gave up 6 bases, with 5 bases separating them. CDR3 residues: CASSSLNEQFF. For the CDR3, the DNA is TGTGCCAGCAGCTCCCTCAATGAGCAGTTCTTC.

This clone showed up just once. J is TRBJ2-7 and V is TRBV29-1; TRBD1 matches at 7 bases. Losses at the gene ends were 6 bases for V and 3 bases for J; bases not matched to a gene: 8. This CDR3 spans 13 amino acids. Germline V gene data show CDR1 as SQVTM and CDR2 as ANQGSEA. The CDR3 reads CSVMGQTIYEQYF. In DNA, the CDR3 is TGCAGCGTGATGGGACAGACCATCTACGAGCAGTACTTC.

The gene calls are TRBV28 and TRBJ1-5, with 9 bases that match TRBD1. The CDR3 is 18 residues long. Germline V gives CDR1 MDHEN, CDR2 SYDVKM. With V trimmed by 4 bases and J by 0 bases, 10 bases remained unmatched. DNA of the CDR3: TGTGCCAGCAGTTCAACATACGGGACAGGGCATAGCAATCAGCCCCAGCATTTT. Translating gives CASSSTYGTGHSNQPQHF.

The CDR3 loop is CASSLVRSHTEAFF. In DNA form, the CDR3 reads TGTGCCAGCAGCTTGGTGAGGAGTCATACTGAAGCTTTCTTT. V and J are TRBV7-9 and TRBJ1-1; D remains ambiguous. The V gene lost 3 bases and the J gene lost 5 bases, with 13 bases spanning the gap. There are 14 residues in the CDR3. Per the germline V gene, CDR1 is SEHNR and CDR2 is FQNEAQ (reference sequence). Drawing the rest from reference TRBV7-9 and TRBJ1-1, the complete variable domain is DTGVSQNPRHKITKRGQNVTFRCDPISEHNRLYWYRQTLGQGPEFLTYFQNEAQLEKSRLLSDRFSAERPKGSFSTLEIQRTEQGDSAMYLCASSLVRSHTEAFFGQGTRLTVV.

CDR3 sequence (DNA): TGTGCCAGCAGCTTAATGGGCGGGACCCCCAACTACAATGAGCAGTTCTTC. It yields the protein CASSLMGGTPNYNEQFF. The gene calls are TRBV7-3 and TRBJ2-1, with D possibly matching TRBD2 (6 bases). The V and J ends lost 1 base and 3 bases respectively, with 16 bases between them. CDR3 length: 17 amino acids. The germline CDR1 and CDR2 sequences are SGHTA and FQGTGA.

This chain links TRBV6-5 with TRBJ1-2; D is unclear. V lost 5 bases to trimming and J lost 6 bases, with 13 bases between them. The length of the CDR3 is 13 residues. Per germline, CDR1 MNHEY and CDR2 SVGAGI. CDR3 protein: CASSRRELDGYTF. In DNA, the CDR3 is TGTGCCAGCAGTCGTAGGGAGTTGGATGGCTACACCTTC.